The 30 T cell receptor beta chains below come from one sample, sequenced in a study of shared clonotypes between healthy human individuals. CD8 cells classed as naive were CD45RO-negative and positively selected for CCR7, excluding terminally differentiated effector memory CD45RA+ cells. Libraries were prepared by immunoSEQ multiplex PCR; TCRdb keeps only in-frame clonotypes and omits some of them. This sample has 660,000 or so clones, with 95% to 97% found just once. The sample consisted of naive CD8+ T cells sorted from blood. The receptors shown here come from a woman between 25 and 40 years old in good health.

The rearrangement uses TRBV27 and TRBJ1-5; 9 bases line up with TRBD1. V was pared by 0 bases and J by 0 bases, with 12 bases of the junction left unmatched. The CDR3 covers 20 residues. Germline values: CDR1 MNHEY, CDR2 SMNVEV (reference sequence). CDR3 DNA sequence: TGTGCCAGCAGTTTATCCACCGGGACAGGGCACCCCTATAGCAATCAGCCCCAGCATTTT. This encodes CASSLSTGTGHPYSNQPQHF.

The V and J genes are TRBV6-5 and TRBJ2-7, with 8 positions matching TRBD2. Unmatched junction bases numbered 3, after V lost 6 bases and J lost 2 bases. CDR1 MNHEY and CDR2 SVGAGI come from the germline V gene. The CDR3 is made up of 13 amino acids. This CDR3 reads CASSGGRPYEQYF. CDR3 bases: TGTGCCAGCAGCGGCGGGAGGCCCTACGAGCAGTACTTC.

The chain uses TRBV7-9 and TRBJ2-7, with D perhaps TRBD1 (5 bases). Germline lookup yields CDR1 SEHNR and CDR2 FQNEAQ (reference sequence). There are 14 residues in the CDR3. V gave up 5 bases and J gave up 2 bases, with 13 bases separating them. CDR3 in DNA: TGTGCCAGCAGCGCCAGACAGAATGCCTACGAGCAGTACTTC. Its protein is CASSARQNAYEQYF. Drawing the rest from reference TRBV7-9 and TRBJ2-7, the complete variable domain is DTGVSQNPRHKITKRGQNVTFRCDPISEHNRLYWYRQTLGQGPEFLTYFQNEAQLEKSRLLSDRFSAERPKGSFSTLEIQRTEQGDSAMYLCASSARQNAYEQYFGPGTRLTVT.

V usage is TRBV4-1 and J usage is TRBJ2-7; D call uncertain. The ends were cut back, 6 bases at V and 0 bases at J, with 9 bases in the middle. CDR1 and CDR2 (germline): MGHRA, YSYEKL. The CDR3 length is 13 residues. The CDR3: CASSASGSYEQYF. CDR3 in DNA: TGCGCCAGCAGTGCCTCGGGCTCCTACGAGCAGTACTTC.

The V gene is TRBV5-6, the J gene TRBJ2-7, with D perhaps being TRBD1 or TRBD2 (5 bases each). The CDR3 totals 14 residues. The V end was cut by 3 bases, the J end by 2 bases, with 12 bases between. Germline loops: CDR1 SGHDT, CDR2 YYEEEE. The CDR3 sequence is CASSSGTDTYEQYF. In DNA, the CDR3 is TGTGCCAGCAGCTCCGGGACCGACACCTACGAGCAGTACTTC.

The rearrangement links TRBV6-1 to TRBJ2-3; 8 nucleotides align to TRBD2. This CDR3 has 14 residues. Germline V lookup: CDR1 MNHNS, CDR2 SASEGT. Germline trimming cut 0 bases from V and 5 bases from J; bases unmatched to any gene: 1. CDR3 sequence reads: CASSEATSGDTQYF. The DNA for the CDR3 is TGTGCCAGCAGTGAAGCTACTAGCGGAGATACGCAGTATTTT.

The V and J genes are TRBV4-1 and TRBJ1-2; the D is unclear. Trimming left V 10 bases short and J 7 bases short, with 22 bases between. This CDR3 has 14 amino acids. Germline V CDR1 and CDR2: MGHRA, YSYEKL. CDR3 nucleotides: TGCGCCACCAACATAAATCCTCGGGAGTCTGGCTACACCTTC. It codes for CATNINPRESGYTF.

This clone came up once. V and J are TRBV15 and TRBJ1-4; TRBD1 is a possible D gene (6 bases). CDR1 is LNHNV and CDR2 is YYDKDF in the germline V gene (reference sequence). The germline V and J ends were trimmed by 3 bases and 7 bases, with 15 bases remaining between them. This CDR3 has 15 amino acids. CDR3 amino acids: CATSSTGWLAEKLFF. In nucleotides, the CDR3 is TGTGCCACCAGCAGCACAGGGTGGTTGGCTGAAAAACTGTTTTTT.

V is TRBV7-9 and J is TRBJ1-3, with D uncertain. The V end lost 5 bases, the J end lost 6 bases, and 11 bases lay between the germline ends. Germline V lookup: CDR1 SEHNR, CDR2 FQNEAQ (reference sequence). CDR3 length equals 13 residues. The CDR3 DNA is TGTGCCAGCAGCCAGTCGGAAGTAAACACCATATATTTT. Its translation: CASSQSEVNTIYF.

The chain combines TRBV27 with TRBJ1-2, with a possible D match to TRBD1 (6 bases). Germline CDR1 reads MNHEY; CDR2 reads SMNVEV (reference sequence). V shed 5 bases and J shed 4 bases, with 14 bases lying between them. The CDR3 consists of 14 residues. The CDR3 loop reads CASSTQQGGYGYTF. CDR3 nucleotides: TGTGCCAGCAGTACCCAACAGGGAGGCTATGGCTACACCTTC.

The rearrangement links TRBV28 to TRBJ1-1; a weak D match, TRBD1 (5 bases). The CDR3 runs to 18 residues. Trimming took off 4 bases at V and 1 base at J, with 22 bases between the two ends. Germline loops: CDR1 MDHEN, CDR2 SYDVKM. The CDR3 is CASSWYRASGGENTEAFF. The CDR3 DNA reads as TGTGCCAGCAGTTGGTATCGAGCTAGCGGGGGAGAGAACACTGAAGCTTTCTTT. The full variable domain, in which reference TRBV28 and TRBJ1-1 provide the parts outside the CDR3, is DVKVTQSSRYLVKRTGEKVFLECVQDMDHENMFWYRQDPGLGLRLIYFSYDVKMKEKGDIPEGYSVSREKKERFSLILESASTNQTSMYLCASSWYRASGGENTEAFFGQGTRLTVV.

The chain joins TRBV2 to TRBJ2-1, with 7 bases matching TRBD1. V was pared by 8 bases and J by 8 bases, with 12 bases of the junction left unmatched. In germline, CDR1 is SNHLY, CDR2 FYNNEI. The CDR3 loop spans 14 amino acids. The CDR3 DNA sequence: TGTGCCAGCCACAGACAGGGAGTAATCTATGAGCAGTTCTTC. Residues: CASHRQGVIYEQFF. Looking up the rest from reference TRBV2 and TRBJ2-1 gives the full variable domain: EPEVTQTPSHQVTQMGQEVILRCVPISNHLYFYWYRQILGQKVEFLVSFYNNEISEKSEIFDDQFSVERPDGSNFTLKIRSTKLEDSAMYFCASHRQGVIYEQFFGPGTRLTVL.

This clone was recorded once. V usage is TRBV13 and J usage is TRBJ1-2, with 11 bases that match TRBD1. This CDR3 is built from 16 residues. V dropped 7 bases and J dropped 6; count of bases not matched to a gene: 13. Germline values: CDR1 PRHDT, CDR2 FYEKMQ (reference sequence). The CDR3 protein is CASTEDRGQFWDGYTF. For the CDR3, the DNA is TGTGCCAGCACAGAGGACAGGGGGCAGTTTTGGGATGGCTACACCTTC. The whole variable domain, remainder taken from reference TRBV13 and TRBJ1-2, is AAGVIQSPRHLIKEKRETATLKCYPIPRHDTVYWYQQGPGQDPQFLISFYEKMQSDKGSIPDRFSAQQFSDYHSELNMSSLELGDSALYFCASTEDRGQFWDGYTFGSGTRLTVV.

The chain joins TRBV9 to TRBJ2-5; the match to TRBD1 covers 9 bases. The CDR3 has 17 amino acids. V lost 4 bases to trimming and J lost 5 bases; unmatched junction nucleotides: 15. Germline CDR1 reads SGDLS; CDR2 reads YYNGEE. The chain's CDR3 is CASSHHTDRGFSETQYF. The CDR3, as DNA: TGTGCCAGCAGCCACCATACCGACAGGGGGTTTAGTGAGACCCAGTACTTC.

V and J are TRBV29-1 and TRBJ2-7; TRBD1 might be the D (5 bases). The V and J ends lost 6 bases and 3 bases respectively, with 12 bases between them. The V gene's germline CDR1 is SQVTM and CDR2 ANQGSEA. The CDR3 is made up of 12 amino acids. In DNA, the CDR3 is TGCAGCGTCGAGTCTGGACACTACGAGCAGTACTTC. It specifies CSVESGHYEQYF.

This chain links TRBV5-6 with TRBJ1-1; no clear D. The CDR3 length is 15 residues. Germline assignment: CDR1 SGHDT and CDR2 YYEEEE. Trimming stripped 7 bases from V and 1 base from J, with 17 bases between. CDR3 protein: CASHVVELANTEAFF. The CDR3 DNA reads TGTGCCAGCCACGTGGTCGAATTAGCGAACACTGAAGCTTTCTTT. The full variable domain, its missing parts supplied by reference TRBV5-6 and TRBJ1-1, is DAGVTQSPTHLIKTRGQQVTLRCSPKSGHDTVSWYQQALGQGPQFIFQYYEEEERQRGNFPDRFSGHQFPNYSSELNVNALLLGDSALYLCASHVVELANTEAFFGQGTRLTVV.

The chain joins TRBV4-1 to TRBJ2-3; D uncertain. CDR1 is MGHRA, CDR2 YSYEKL, per germline. The V end lost 0 bases, the J end lost 2 bases, and 12 bases lay between the germline ends. The CDR3 contains 16 residues. In nucleotides, the CDR3 is TGCGCCAGCAGCCAAGATTTACCGCTTTTCACAGATACGCAGTATTTT. Translation gives CASSQDLPLFTDTQYF.

The rearrangement joins TRBV7-9 to TRBJ2-5; D possibly uses TRBD1 or TRBD2 (6 bases each). The V gene lost 2 bases and the J gene lost 4 bases, with 17 bases spanning the gap. Germline assignment: CDR1 SEHNR and CDR2 FQNEAQ (reference sequence). This CDR3 comprises 16 residues. In DNA form, the CDR3 reads TGTGCCAGCAGCTTACAGGGGCGGGACGGGCCAGAGACCCAGTACTTC. Translating gives CASSLQGRDGPETQYF.

The chain links TRBV10-2 to TRBJ1-1, with 7 bases that match TRBD1. Per germline, CDR1 WSHSY and CDR2 SAAADI. CDR3 length equals 14 residues. The J segment lost 3 bases and the V segment lost 6 bases, leaving 7 bases of the junction unmatched. The CDR3 loop is CASSLTGMDTEAFF. The CDR3, as DNA: TGCGCCAGCAGCTTGACAGGGATGGACACTGAAGCTTTCTTT.

The CDR3 is CRGTGDNSPLHF. The CDR3 coding sequence is TGTCGAGGGACAGGCGACAATTCACCCCTCCACTTT. The gene calls are TRBV19 and TRBJ1-6; 8 nucleotides agree with TRBD1. The germline V gene has CDR1 LNHDA and CDR2 SQIVND (reference sequence). This CDR3 region has 12 residues.

In its sample, this clone was seen once. The gene calls are TRBV7-8 and TRBJ2-2; 9 nucleotides agree with TRBD2. This CDR3 has 17 amino acids. J was trimmed by 1 base and V by 4 bases; bases with no gene match: 7. Germline V gene data show CDR1 as SGHVS and CDR2 as FQNEAQ. This CDR3 reads CASSSKRLAVNTGELFF. The CDR3 DNA reads TGTGCCAGCAGCTCGAAAAGACTAGCGGTGAACACCGGGGAGCTGTTTTTT.

The genes are TRBV4-2 and TRBJ2-5; 7 bases align to TRBD2. The CDR3 is made up of 14 amino acids. The germline CDR1 and CDR2 sequences are LGHNA and YNFKEQ. J gave up 2 bases and V 0 bases, and 0 bases lay outside the gene matches. The CDR3 loop is CASSQEGLQETQYF. In nucleotides, the CDR3 is TGTGCCAGCAGCCAAGAGGGACTACAAGAGACCCAGTACTTC.

The chain is built from TRBV29-1 and TRBJ2-1; possible D gene TRBD2, 5 bases. Trimming took off 5 bases at V and 5 bases at J, with 10 bases between the two ends. CDR1 is SQVTM, CDR2 ANQGSEA, per germline. There are 12 residues in the CDR3. The CDR3 coding sequence is TGCAGCGTTCATGGGCGGGACAATGAGCAGTTCTTC. Protein: CSVHGRDNEQFF.

CDR3 in DNA: TGTGCTAGTGGTACGACAGTCTACGAGCAGTACTTC. Amino acid sequence: CASGTTVYEQYF. The V gene is TRBV12-5, the J gene TRBJ2-7; the D gene is possibly TRBD1 (5 bases). From germline, CDR1 is LGHNT and CDR2 FRNRAP. V lost 5 bases and J 3 bases, leaving 8 bases between the germline ends. The CDR3 runs to 12 residues.

The chain recombines TRBV27 with TRBJ2-5, with TRBD1 as a possible D gene (6 bases). V dropped 5 bases and J dropped 5 bases, with 15 bases sitting between them. Germline assignment: CDR1 MNHEY and CDR2 SMNVEV (reference sequence). The CDR3 covers 14 residues. CDR3 DNA: TGTGCCAGCAGTCTACAGGGATTAGAGGAGACCCAGTACTTC. Its translation: CASSLQGLEETQYF.

This clone was seen only once. J is TRBJ2-5 and V is TRBV7-9, with D possibly TRBD1 on 5 matching bases. V dropped 1 base and J dropped 5 bases, with 14 bases sitting between them. CDR1 SEHNR and CDR2 FQNEAQ come from the germline V gene (reference sequence). This CDR3 is 15 amino acids long. CDR3 sequence (DNA): TGTGCCAGCAGCTTAGACAGTGGGGCATTGGAGACCCAGTACTTC. This translates into CASSLDSGALETQYF.

The chain recombines TRBV27 with TRBJ1-1; D is uncertain. The CDR3 runs to 13 residues. Germline V gene data show CDR1 as MNHEY and CDR2 as SMNVEV (reference sequence). V was trimmed by 2 bases and J by 1 base, leaving 5 bases between them. The CDR3 here is CASSLMRNTEAFF. Here the CDR3 DNA reads TGTGCCAGCAGTTTAATGAGGAACACTGAAGCTTTCTTT.

This clone came up a few times. The rearrangement uses TRBV2 and TRBJ1-5, with D unclear. Germline V gives CDR1 SNHLY, CDR2 FYNNEI. CDR3 size: 12 residues. Trimming shortened V by 1 base and J by 6 bases, and 4 bases separated the two germline ends. The DNA for the CDR3 is TGTGCCAGCAGTGAAGGCCCTCAGCCCCAGCATTTT. Amino acid sequence: CASSEGPQPQHF. The complete variable domain, with remaining parts taken from reference TRBV2 and TRBJ1-5, reads EPEVTQTPSHQVTQMGQEVILRCVPISNHLYFYWYRQILGQKVEFLVSFYNNEISEKSEIFDDQFSVERPDGSNFTLKIRSTKLEDSAMYFCASSEGPQPQHFGDGTRLSIL.

This chain uses TRBV7-8 with TRBJ2-1; D uncertain. Germline-derived CDR1 and CDR2 are SGHVS and FQNEAQ. The CDR3 is 12 residues long. Trimming removed 1 base from V and 6 bases from J, with 4 bases in between. CDR3 nucleotide sequence: TGTGCCAGCAGCTTAGGCACCAATGAGCAGTTCTTC. Its translation is CASSLGTNEQFF.

The CDR3 nucleotides are TGTGCCAGCAGTTCTCCGGGACAGGGGGACAATGAGCAGTTCTTC. Translated: CASSSPGQGDNEQFF. The rearrangement uses TRBV6-5 and TRBJ2-1; 11 bases agree with TRBD1. V shed 4 bases, J shed 5 bases, and the junction held 4 bases outside the gene matches. This CDR3 has 15 residues. Germline assignment: CDR1 MNHEY and CDR2 SVGAGI.